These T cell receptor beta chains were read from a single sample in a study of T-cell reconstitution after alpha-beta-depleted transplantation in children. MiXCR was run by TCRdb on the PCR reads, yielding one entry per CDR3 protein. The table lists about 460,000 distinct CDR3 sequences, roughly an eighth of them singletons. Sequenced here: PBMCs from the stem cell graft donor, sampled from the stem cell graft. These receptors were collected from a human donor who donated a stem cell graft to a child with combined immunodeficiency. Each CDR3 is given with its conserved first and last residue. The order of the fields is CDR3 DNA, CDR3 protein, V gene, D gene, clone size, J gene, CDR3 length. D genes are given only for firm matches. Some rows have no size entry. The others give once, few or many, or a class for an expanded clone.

CDR3 DNA: TGTGCCAGCAGTTTATTTTGGGGGTCCTCTGGAAACACCATATATTTT
CDR3 protein: CASSLFWGSSGNTIYF
V gene: TRBV12-3/TRBV12-4
D gene: .
clone size: few
J gene: TRBJ1-3
CDR3 length: 16

CDR3 DNA: TGCGCCAGCAGAACAGTAAATAATTCACCCCTCCACTTT
CDR3 protein: CASRTVNNSPLHF
V gene: TRBV5-1
D gene: .
clone size: many
J gene: TRBJ1-6
CDR3 length: 13

CDR3 DNA: TGCAGTGCTAGAGATTTAGCGAGGACCTACAATGAGCAGTTCTTC
CDR3 protein: CSARDLARTYNEQFF
V gene: TRBV20-1
D gene: .
clone size: .
J gene: TRBJ2-1
CDR3 length: 15

CDR3 DNA: TGTGCCAGCAGCTTGTACCCGAACACCGGGGAGCTGTTTTTT
CDR3 protein: CASSLYPNTGELFF
V gene: TRBV5-5
D gene: .
clone size: many
J gene: TRBJ2-2
CDR3 length: 14

CDR3 DNA: TGTGCCAGCAGTTTTTCTAGCTCCCACGAGCAGTACTTC
CDR3 protein: CASSFSSSHEQYF
V gene: TRBV12-3/TRBV12-4
D gene: .
clone size: many
J gene: TRBJ2-7
CDR3 length: 13

CDR3 DNA: TGTGCCAGCAGTCCGAGAGGGGAGGATGAGCAGTTCTTC
CDR3 protein: CASSPRGEDEQFF
V gene: TRBV25-1
D gene: .
clone size: .
J gene: TRBJ2-1
CDR3 length: 13

CDR3 DNA: TGTGCCAGCAGCGTCTCCGGGAGGAACACCGGGGAGCTGTTTTTT
CDR3 protein: CASSVSGRNTGELFF
V gene: TRBV9
D gene: .
clone size: .
J gene: TRBJ2-2
CDR3 length: 15

CDR3 DNA: TGTGCCAGCAGCTCTAGGGGCGCTCACGGGGAGCTGTTTTTT
CDR3 protein: CASSSRGAHGELFF
V gene: TRBV11-2
D gene: .
clone size: .
J gene: TRBJ2-2
CDR3 length: 14

CDR3 DNA: TGTGCCAGCAGCTCCGACGGTAGGTCCTACGAGCAGTACTTC
CDR3 protein: CASSSDGRSYEQYF
V gene: TRBV9
D gene: .
clone size: .
J gene: TRBJ2-7
CDR3 length: 14

CDR3 DNA: TGTGCCAGCAGTGATGACAGGTGGAACACTGAAGCTTTCTTT
CDR3 protein: CASSDDRWNTEAFF
V gene: TRBV2
D gene: .
clone size: .
J gene: TRBJ1-1
CDR3 length: 14

CDR3 DNA: TGTGCCATCAGCGAACTAGCGGCCTTCCTAAGCAATGAGCAGTTCTTC
CDR3 protein: CAISELAAFLSNEQFF
V gene: TRBV10-3
D gene: TRBD2
clone size: many
J gene: TRBJ2-1
CDR3 length: 16

CDR3 DNA: TGCGCCAGCAGCTTGGAGGGACTAGCGATGGCAGATACGCAGTATTTT
CDR3 protein: CASSLEGLAMADTQYF
V gene: TRBV5-1
D gene: TRBD2
clone size: many
J gene: TRBJ2-3
CDR3 length: 16

CDR3 DNA: TGTGCCAGCAGGGGAAAGGACGGGGCCCAGTACTTC
CDR3 protein: CASRGKDGAQYF
V gene: TRBV6-5
D gene: .
clone size: many
J gene: TRBJ2-5
CDR3 length: 12

CDR3 DNA: TGTGCCACGACGGATACGAACACCGGGGAGCTGTTTTTT
CDR3 protein: CATTDTNTGELFF
V gene: TRBV12-3/TRBV12-4
D gene: .
clone size: .
J gene: TRBJ2-2
CDR3 length: 13

CDR3 DNA: TGTGCCAGCAGCCCACCCCTACGGGATGAGCAGTTCTTC
CDR3 protein: CASSPPLRDEQFF
V gene: TRBV3-1
D gene: .
clone size: .
J gene: TRBJ2-1
CDR3 length: 13

CDR3 DNA: TGCAGTGCGGGACCAGACCACCCAGATACGCAGTATTTT
CDR3 protein: CSAGPDHPDTQYF
V gene: TRBV20-1
D gene: .
clone size: many
J gene: TRBJ2-3
CDR3 length: 13

CDR3 DNA: TGTGCCAGCAGCTCGGGGGCGGGACTCAAGATTTACGAGCAGTACTTC
CDR3 protein: CASSSGAGLKIYEQYF
V gene: TRBV7-2
D gene: .
clone size: .
J gene: TRBJ2-7
CDR3 length: 16

CDR3 DNA: TGTGCCACCCCGGGCCCGAACACCGGGGAGCTGTTTTTT
CDR3 protein: CATPGPNTGELFF
V gene: TRBV28
D gene: .
clone size: few
J gene: TRBJ2-2
CDR3 length: 13

CDR3 DNA: TGTGCCAGCAGGGTACTAGCGGTCTCCTACAATGAGCAGTTCTTC
CDR3 protein: CASRVLAVSYNEQFF
V gene: TRBV27
D gene: TRBD2
clone size: .
J gene: TRBJ2-1
CDR3 length: 15

CDR3 DNA: TGTGCCAGCAGCGTAGGGGGACGCCACTCCTACGAGCAGTACTTC
CDR3 protein: CASSVGGRHSYEQYF
V gene: TRBV9
D gene: .
clone size: .
J gene: TRBJ2-7
CDR3 length: 15

CDR3 DNA: TGCAGCGTTGGGAGGGCAATGAGCTCCTACAATGAGCAGTTCTTC
CDR3 protein: CSVGRAMSSYNEQFF
V gene: TRBV29-1
D gene: .
clone size: .
J gene: TRBJ2-1
CDR3 length: 15

CDR3 DNA: TGTGCCAGCAGCTCTTACAGTCCCCCCATGAACACTGAAGCTTTCTTT
CDR3 protein: CASSSYSPPMNTEAFF
V gene: TRBV7-9
D gene: .
clone size: few
J gene: TRBJ1-1
CDR3 length: 16

CDR3 DNA: TGTGCCAGCAGCTTTGAGGGAGGGCTTGACAATGAGCAGTTCTTC
CDR3 protein: CASSFEGGLDNEQFF
V gene: TRBV11-3
D gene: TRBD2
clone size: few
J gene: TRBJ2-1
CDR3 length: 15

CDR3 DNA: TGTGCCAGCAGTCCTAGGGGTTCCGGCACTGAAGCTTTCTTT
CDR3 protein: CASSPRGSGTEAFF
V gene: TRBV12-3/TRBV12-4
D gene: .
clone size: .
J gene: TRBJ1-1
CDR3 length: 14

CDR3 DNA: TGTGCCATCAGGGACCAAGAGACCCAGTACTTC
CDR3 protein: CAIRDQETQYF
V gene: TRBV10-3
D gene: .
clone size: .
J gene: TRBJ2-5
CDR3 length: 11

CDR3 DNA: TGTGCCAGCAGCCAGGGACGGCACTATAATTCACCCCTCCACTTT
CDR3 protein: CASSQGRHYNSPLHF
V gene: TRBV3-1
D gene: .
clone size: few
J gene: TRBJ1-6
CDR3 length: 15

CDR3 DNA: TGCGCCAGCAGCCAAGGGGGTAGGGTAGCGAGGTTCTTC
CDR3 protein: CASSQGGRVARFF
V gene: TRBV4-1
D gene: .
clone size: many
J gene: TRBJ2-1
CDR3 length: 13

CDR3 DNA: TGTGCTAGTGGTTCGGTGATTAACTCCTACAATGAGCAGTTCTTC
CDR3 protein: CASGSVINSYNEQFF
V gene: TRBV12-5
D gene: .
clone size: many
J gene: TRBJ2-1
CDR3 length: 15

CDR3 DNA: TGTGCCAGCAGTTTTGAAGGGTTGCATGCAACTAATGAAAAACTGTTTTTT
CDR3 protein: CASSFEGLHATNEKLFF
V gene: TRBV12-3/TRBV12-4
D gene: .
clone size: .
J gene: TRBJ1-4
CDR3 length: 17

CDR3 DNA: TGTGCCAGCAGTCCCCCCGGGACCAGCAATGAGCAGTTCTTC
CDR3 protein: CASSPPGTSNEQFF
V gene: TRBV7-2
D gene: .
clone size: few
J gene: TRBJ2-1
CDR3 length: 14

CDR3 DNA: TGTGCCAGTCACAGGGAAGCGAACACCGGGGAGCTGTTTTTT
CDR3 protein: CASHREANTGELFF
V gene: TRBV19
D gene: .
clone size: .
J gene: TRBJ2-2
CDR3 length: 14

CDR3 DNA: TGTGCCAGCAGCTCGTCGGGGGCCGGGGAGCTGTTTTTT
CDR3 protein: CASSSSGAGELFF
V gene: TRBV7-9
D gene: .
clone size: many
J gene: TRBJ2-2
CDR3 length: 13

CDR3 DNA: TGTGCCAGCAGTTCCGGCTTACCCGGGCAGTACTTC
CDR3 protein: CASSSGLPGQYF
V gene: TRBV12-3/TRBV12-4
D gene: .
clone size: .
J gene: TRBJ2-7
CDR3 length: 12

CDR3 DNA: TGCGCCAGCAGCTTGTACCCTATCCAATACGGGAGTAAAGTTGGCAATGAGCAGTTCTTC
CDR3 protein: CASSLYPIQYGSKVGNEQFF
V gene: TRBV5-1
D gene: .
clone size: .
J gene: TRBJ2-1
CDR3 length: 20

CDR3 DNA: TGTGCCAGCAGTCGGACTAGCGGGAGTCACTACAATGAGCAGTTCTTC
CDR3 protein: CASSRTSGSHYNEQFF
V gene: TRBV12-3/TRBV12-4
D gene: TRBD2
clone size: many
J gene: TRBJ2-1
CDR3 length: 16

CDR3 DNA: TGTGCCAGCAGGGACGGGGAGCTGTTTTTT
CDR3 protein: CASRDGELFF
V gene: TRBV6-2/TRBV6-3
D gene: .
clone size: many
J gene: TRBJ2-2
CDR3 length: 10

CDR3 DNA: TGCGCCAGCAGCTTACGACTAGCGGGGGCCGCAGATACGCAGTATTTT
CDR3 protein: CASSLRLAGAADTQYF
V gene: TRBV5-1
D gene: TRBD2
clone size: .
J gene: TRBJ2-3
CDR3 length: 16

CDR3 DNA: TGTGCCAGTAGTGGACAGTCGGGCTCCTACGAGCAGTACTTC
CDR3 protein: CASSGQSGSYEQYF
V gene: TRBV19
D gene: .
clone size: .
J gene: TRBJ2-7
CDR3 length: 14

CDR3 DNA: TGTGCCAGCAGCCCCCCCGAGACCCCAACCTACGAGCAGTACTTC
CDR3 protein: CASSPPETPTYEQYF
V gene: TRBV13
D gene: .
clone size: .
J gene: TRBJ2-7
CDR3 length: 15

CDR3 DNA: TGTGCCAGCAGTTTCTCCAGGAGTTGGGGCGGGTTCTTC
CDR3 protein: CASSFSRSWGGFF
V gene: TRBV12-3/TRBV12-4
D gene: .
clone size: many
J gene: TRBJ2-1
CDR3 length: 13

CDR3 DNA: TGTGCCAGCAGCTTACAGGGACGCTACAATGAGCAGTTCTTC
CDR3 protein: CASSLQGRYNEQFF
V gene: TRBV5-6
D gene: .
clone size: many
J gene: TRBJ2-1
CDR3 length: 14

CDR3 DNA: TGTGCCAGCAGTCCCGAGGGGTCTAGCACAGATACGCAGTATTTT
CDR3 protein: CASSPEGSSTDTQYF
V gene: TRBV27
D gene: .
clone size: few
J gene: TRBJ2-3
CDR3 length: 15

CDR3 DNA: TGCGCCAGCAGCTTGGTCGGGGGGCCTCAAGAGACCCAGTACTTC
CDR3 protein: CASSLVGGPQETQYF
V gene: TRBV5-1
D gene: .
clone size: .
J gene: TRBJ2-5
CDR3 length: 15

CDR3 DNA: TGTGCCATCAGTCAAGGTCTCCAAGGCACAGATACGCAGTATTTT
CDR3 protein: CAISQGLQGTDTQYF
V gene: TRBV10-3
D gene: .
clone size: .
J gene: TRBJ2-3
CDR3 length: 15

CDR3 DNA: TGTGCCAGCAGCTTAAACCCGCTCTATGGCTACACCTTC
CDR3 protein: CASSLNPLYGYTF
V gene: TRBV7-2
D gene: .
clone size: few
J gene: TRBJ1-2
CDR3 length: 13

CDR3 DNA: TGTGCCAGCTCACCAGTGGGGGACCTTCGCAATGAGCAGTTCTTC
CDR3 protein: CASSPVGDLRNEQFF
V gene: TRBV18
D gene: .
clone size: .
J gene: TRBJ2-1
CDR3 length: 15

CDR3 DNA: TGCAGCCGAACCCGGACAGGGCTGAATGAGCAGTACTTC
CDR3 protein: CSRTRTGLNEQYF
V gene: TRBV20-1
D gene: TRBD1
clone size: many
J gene: TRBJ2-7
CDR3 length: 13

CDR3 DNA: TGTGCTAGTGGTTCCCCCACCGACAGGCCCCCCAAAAACATTCAGTACTTC
CDR3 protein: CASGSPTDRPPKNIQYF
V gene: TRBV12-5
D gene: .
clone size: .
J gene: TRBJ2-4
CDR3 length: 17

CDR3 DNA: TGTGCCAGCAGCTTAGAGCTTACGCGGGGTATCCAAGAGACCCAGTACTTC
CDR3 protein: CASSLELTRGIQETQYF
V gene: TRBV7-2
D gene: .
clone size: few
J gene: TRBJ2-5
CDR3 length: 17

CDR3 DNA: TGTGCCAGCAGTAAGGGACTAGTGGCCGGGGAGCTGTTTTTT
CDR3 protein: CASSKGLVAGELFF
V gene: TRBV6-2/TRBV6-3
D gene: TRBD2
clone size: .
J gene: TRBJ2-2
CDR3 length: 14